These T cell receptor beta chains were read from a single sample in a study of blood T cells in healthy people across ages. TCRdb recomputed calls from the 5' RACE reads with MiXCR, one row per CDR3 protein. The sample includes around 900,000 distinct CDR3 sequences, under 35% of them seen just once. The sample comprised blood. These receptors were obtained from a woman older than 75 in good health. The CDR3 runs from the conserved cysteine through the conserved F or W. A D gene is named only where the DNA matches it firmly. A clone size is listed for some rows: how often the clone was seen (once, few, many), or a class if it is expanded.

clone size | J gene | CDR3 length | V gene | D gene | CDR3 DNA | CDR3 protein
many | TRBJ2-3 | 15 | TRBV7-2 | . | TGTGCCAGCAGCTTAGCCCCGACGTACACAGATACGCAGTATTTT | CASSLAPTYTDTQYF
. | TRBJ1-1 | 16 | TRBV7-9 | . | TGTGCCAGCAGCTTGGTTGGCTCTAGGGCGAACACTGAAGCTTTCTTT | CASSLVGSRANTEAFF
many | TRBJ2-7 | 13 | TRBV20-1 | . | TGCAGTGCTCGGGACTGGGTATCCTACGAGCAGTACTTC | CSARDWVSYEQYF
. | TRBJ2-2 | 15 | TRBV7-3 | TRBD1 | TGTGCCAGCAGCACGGACAGGGCTAACACCGGGGAGCTGTTTTTT | CASSTDRANTGELFF
. | TRBJ1-1 | 15 | TRBV7-9 | . | TGTGCCAGCAGCCCTCGCCAGCGGGCGGGGACTGAAGCTTTCTTT | CASSPRQRAGTEAFF
. | TRBJ1-3 | 16 | TRBV6-6 | . | TGTGCCAGCACCATGAGAGAGCGGCGGGCTGGAAACACCATATATTTT | CASTMRERRAGNTIYF
few | TRBJ2-3 | 16 | TRBV9 | . | TGTGCCAGCAGCCCACGGCAGGGGCCTAGCACAGATACGCAGTATTTT | CASSPRQGPSTDTQYF
few | TRBJ2-7 | 13 | TRBV11-2 | . | TGTGCCAGCAGCACCGCCGGGGCGGGCGAGCAGTACTTC | CASSTAGAGEQYF
few | TRBJ1-5 | 16 | TRBV5-6 | . | TGTGCCAGCAGCTTGGGTGGGCCTTTGTCGCATCAGCCCCAGCATTTT | CASSLGGPLSHQPQHF
. | TRBJ2-7 | 17 | TRBV18 | . | TGTGCCAGCTCACCACGGTTCCAGGCCCAGGGCTCCTACGAGCAGTACTTC | CASSPRFQAQGSYEQYF
. | TRBJ1-6 | 15 | TRBV7-2 | TRBD1 | TGTGCCAGCAGCCCACGGGACAGTTTTTATTCACCCCCCCACTTT | CASSPRDSFYSPPHF
. | TRBJ2-3 | 14 | TRBV6-1 | . | TGTGCCAGCATGGGAAATTCAGCAGCAGATACGCAGTATTTT | CASMGNSAADTQYF
many | TRBJ2-1 | 16 | TRBV6-2/TRBV6-3 | TRBD2 | TGTGCCAGCAGTTACACGGCGGGGGGGATCAACAATGAGCAGTTCTTC | CASSYTAGGINNEQFF
many | TRBJ2-1 | 20 | TRBV4-3 | TRBD2 | TGCGCCAGCAGCCCGGGTACCCCGGGACTAGCGGGGGGGCGTTACAATGAGCAGTTCTTC | CASSPGTPGLAGGRYNEQFF
. | TRBJ2-5 | 16 | TRBV6-2/TRBV6-3 | . | TGTGCCAGCAGTTATGGAACCGGCGTGGTCCTGGAGACCCAGTACTTC | CASSYGTGVVLETQYF
few | TRBJ1-2 | 13 | TRBV20-1 | . | TGCAGTGCTAGAGCCAGCAATACCTATGGCTACACCTTC | CSARASNTYGYTF
few | TRBJ1-4 | 14 | TRBV5-1 | . | TGCGCCAGCAGCGGGACACTAGGGAGTGAAAAACTGTTTTTT | CASSGTLGSEKLFF
. | TRBJ1-2 | 15 | TRBV12-3/TRBV12-4 | . | TGTGCCAGCAGTTACTTCCAGGGGAGTAACTATGGCTACACCTTC | CASSYFQGSNYGYTF
many | TRBJ2-3 | 14 | TRBV25-1 | TRBD2 | TGTGCCACCGCGGGGGGCTTTAGCACAGATACGCAGTATTTT | CATAGGFSTDTQYF
once | TRBJ1-2 | 14 | TRBV7-9 | . | TGTGCCAGCAGCGAAGGGTCAGGGCGGCGGGGCTACTCCTTC | CASSEGSGRRGYSF
. | TRBJ2-7 | 13 | TRBV29-1 | . | TGCAGCGTCAGCTGGACTACTGGGCACGAGCAGTACTTC | CSVSWTTGHEQYF
many | TRBJ1-5 | 16 | TRBV4-3 | . | TGCGCCAGCAGCCAGCCCCCGGGACACAGCAATCAGCCCCAGCATTTT | CASSQPPGHSNQPQHF
many | TRBJ2-7 | 16 | TRBV7-9 | . | TGTGCCAGCAGCTTAGCACAGGCTCCTAAACTCTACGAGCAGTACTTC | CASSLAQAPKLYEQYF
. | TRBJ2-1 | 13 | TRBV28 | TRBD2 | TGTGCCATCTCTCGGGAGGGGAGGAATGTGCAGTTCTTC | CAISREGRNVQFF
. | TRBJ2-7 | 15 | TRBV30 | . | TGTGCCTGGAGTCCCAGGGCGAGGAGCTCCTACGAGCAGTACTTC | CAWSPRARSSYEQYF
few | TRBJ1-1 | 14 | TRBV20-1 | . | TGCAGTGCTAGAGCCGGAGCTCAGAACACTGAAGCTTTCTTT | CSARAGAQNTEAFF
many | TRBJ1-2 | 13 | TRBV6-2/TRBV6-3 | TRBD1 | TGTGCCACTGACAGGGGGCTCAACTATGGCTACACCTTC | CATDRGLNYGYTF
. | TRBJ1-4 | 11 | TRBV20-1 | . | TGCGTGACAGCAACTAATGAAAAACTGTTTTTT | CVTATNEKLFF
many | TRBJ2-3 | 15 | TRBV7-9 | . | TGTGCCAGCAGCCCCCCCCCTGAGGTCACAGATACGCAGTATTTT | CASSPPPEVTDTQYF
many | TRBJ2-1 | 11 | TRBV6-6 | . | TGTGCCAGCAGTTTTCGGCAGGAGCAGTTCTTC | CASSFRQEQFF
. | TRBJ2-7 | 13 | TRBV6-2/TRBV6-3 | . | TGTGCCAGCAGTACTATCGAGGGAGCCATTCGGTACTTC | CASSTIEGAIRYF
. | TRBJ2-3 | 14 | TRBV7-9 | TRBD1 | TGTGCCAGTAAAAAGACAGGGGGCACAGATACGCAGTATTTT | CASKKTGGTDTQYF
. | TRBJ2-7 | 16 | TRBV6-2/TRBV6-3 | . | TGTGCCAGCAGTACTCTAAGGATAGCGACTACCTACGAGCAGTACTTC | CASSTLRIATTYEQYF
many | TRBJ1-2 | 13 | TRBV10-2 | TRBD1 | TGCGCCAGCACGGTAGGGACAGGGGATGGCTACACCTTC | CASTVGTGDGYTF
many | TRBJ2-7 | 13 | TRBV10-3 | . | TGTGCCATCAGTGAGGGACAGTCCTACGAGCAGTACTTC | CAISEGQSYEQYF
many | TRBJ2-5 | 14 | TRBV2 | TRBD1 | TGTGCCAGCAACGTACAGGGGACACAAGAGACCCAGTACTTC | CASNVQGTQETQYF
few | TRBJ1-6 | 15 | TRBV7-2 | TRBD1 | TGTGCCAGCAGCGCCCGGACAGGGTCTGGTTCCCCCCCCCACTTT | CASSARTGSGSPPHF
few | TRBJ1-5 | 14 | TRBV7-8 | . | TGTGCCAGCAGTCGGGGGGGGATCAATCAGCCCCAGCATTTT | CASSRGGINQPQHF
many | TRBJ2-5 | 14 | TRBV7-2 | . | TGTGCCAGCAGCTTTGGGTTCGGGGCAGAGACCCAGTACTTC | CASSFGFGAETQYF
many | TRBJ2-1 | 15 | TRBV7-8 | TRBD2 | TGTGCCAGCAGCTTAGAAACTAGCGGGGGGAATGAGCAGTTCTTC | CASSLETSGGNEQFF
. | TRBJ2-3 | 15 | TRBV30 | TRBD2 | TGTGCCTGGAGTGTTAGCGGGGGGCGCACAGATACGCAGTATTTT | CAWSVSGGRTDTQYF
many | TRBJ2-5 | 12 | TRBV28 | . | TGTGCCAGCAGGGGGACGTCAGAGACCCAGTACTTC | CASRGTSETQYF
. | TRBJ2-5 | 13 | TRBV20-1 | . | TGCAGTGCAAACAGCATACGTGGGGAGACCCAGTACTTC | CSANSIRGETQYF
many | TRBJ2-1 | 16 | TRBV4-1 | . | TGCGCCAGCAGCCAAGCATTCAGACAGTCCTACAATGAGCAGTTCTTC | CASSQAFRQSYNEQFF
. | TRBJ1-4 | 16 | TRBV7-2 | . | TGTGCCAGCAGCTTGGCGAGTCCAGGGTTGAGTGAAAAACTGTTTTTT | CASSLASPGLSEKLFF
. | TRBJ1-2 | 18 | TRBV7-8 | . | TGTGCCAGCAAAAGAGGGGGAGCCAGAACAGCAGTTAACTATGGCTACACCTTC | CASKRGGARTAVNYGYTF
. | TRBJ2-5 | 15 | TRBV7-2 | . | TGTGCCAGCAGCCTGAGGTCGGTTTCTCGCAATGAGCAGTACTTC | CASSLRSVSRNEQYF
few | TRBJ1-2 | 15 | TRBV10-3 | TRBD1 | TGTGCCATCAGAACCGGGACAGGGGGCCCTAATGGCTACACCTTC | CAIRTGTGGPNGYTF